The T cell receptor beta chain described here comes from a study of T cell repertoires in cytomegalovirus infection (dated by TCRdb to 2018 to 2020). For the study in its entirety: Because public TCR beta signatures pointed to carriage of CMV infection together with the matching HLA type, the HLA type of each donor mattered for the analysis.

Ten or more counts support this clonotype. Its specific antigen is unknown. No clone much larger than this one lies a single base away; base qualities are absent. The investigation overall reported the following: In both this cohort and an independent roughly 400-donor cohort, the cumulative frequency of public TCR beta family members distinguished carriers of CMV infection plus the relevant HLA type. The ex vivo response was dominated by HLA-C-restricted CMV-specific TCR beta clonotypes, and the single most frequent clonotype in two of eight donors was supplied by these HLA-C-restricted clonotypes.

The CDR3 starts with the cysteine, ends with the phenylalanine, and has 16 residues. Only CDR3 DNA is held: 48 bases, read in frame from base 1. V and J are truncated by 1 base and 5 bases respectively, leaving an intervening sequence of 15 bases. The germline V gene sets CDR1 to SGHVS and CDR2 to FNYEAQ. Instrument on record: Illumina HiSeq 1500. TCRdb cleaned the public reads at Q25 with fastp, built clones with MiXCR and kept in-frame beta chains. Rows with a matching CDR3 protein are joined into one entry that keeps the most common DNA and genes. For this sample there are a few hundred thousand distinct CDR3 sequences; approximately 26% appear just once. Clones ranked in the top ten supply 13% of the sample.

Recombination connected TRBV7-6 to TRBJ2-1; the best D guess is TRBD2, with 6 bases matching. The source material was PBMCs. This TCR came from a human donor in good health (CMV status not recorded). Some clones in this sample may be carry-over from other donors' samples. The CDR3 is CASSLDHSGQNNEQFF. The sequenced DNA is TGTGCCAGCAGCTTAGATCATAGCGGACAAAACAATGAGCAGTTCTTC.